This T cell receptor beta chain was identified during a study of control samples from healthy donors and cancer patients. Assay used: immunoSEQ multiplex PCR; TCRdb lists only in-frame clones, some missing. The repertoire includes about 100,000 clones, roughly nine tenths of them detected once, and over 15% sits in the top ten. This clone is a singleton in its sample. Trimming left V 0 bases short and J 4 bases short, with 8 bases between. The CDR3 consists of 14 residues. Germline loops: CDR1 SGHRS, CDR2 YFSETQ. The sample taken for sequencing was blood. The gene calls are TRBV5-1 and TRBJ1-3; no clear D. The sequence was collected from a woman aged 45-60 years in good health. For the CDR3, the DNA is TGCGCCAGCAGCTTGGGGAAGAACGGAAACACCATATATTTT. This gives the protein CASSLGKNGNTIYF.